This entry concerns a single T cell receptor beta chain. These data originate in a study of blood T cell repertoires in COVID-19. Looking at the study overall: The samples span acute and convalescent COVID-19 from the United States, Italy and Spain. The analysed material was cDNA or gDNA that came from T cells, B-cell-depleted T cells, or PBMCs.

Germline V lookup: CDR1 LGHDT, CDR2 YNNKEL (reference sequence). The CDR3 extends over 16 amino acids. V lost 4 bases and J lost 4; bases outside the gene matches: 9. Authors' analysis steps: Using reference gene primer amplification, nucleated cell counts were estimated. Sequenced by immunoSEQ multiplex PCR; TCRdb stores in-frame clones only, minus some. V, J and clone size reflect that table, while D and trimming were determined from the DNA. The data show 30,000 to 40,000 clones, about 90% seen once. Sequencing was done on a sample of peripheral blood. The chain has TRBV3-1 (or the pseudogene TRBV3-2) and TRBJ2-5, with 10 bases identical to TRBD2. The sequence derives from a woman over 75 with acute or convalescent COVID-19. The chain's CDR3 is CASSPYLAGVSETQYF. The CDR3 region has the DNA TGTGCCAGCAGCCCCTATCTAGCGGGGGTTTCAGAGACCCAGTACTTC.